This T cell receptor beta chain was recorded in a study of a mutant IDH1 vaccine in newly diagnosed glioma. On the study more broadly: Former treatment meant radiotherapy, temozolomide, or both; the majority had gotten both.

V was cut by 1 base and J by 5 bases, with 6 bases left in between. CDR1 is SGHRS, CDR2 YFSETQ, per germline. The CDR3 runs to 13 residues. Time point specified: baseline, week 1 (first vaccination visit). The treatment here: pre-vaccination baseline after standard-of-care therapy. This clone appeared once. The repertoire was sequenced with immunoSEQ multiplex PCR; TCRdb's copy has only in-frame clones and lacks some. The sample contains approximately 88,000 clones, roughly 77% of which appear only once. V and J are TRBV5-1 and TRBJ2-2, with no clear D. This sample comprised PBMCs, obtained from a glioma patient treated with radiotherapy, temozolomide or both. This receptor was identified in a middle-aged man with glioma. The CDR3 here is CASSLLGTGELFF. The CDR3 DNA is TGCGCCAGCAGCTTGTTAGGAACCGGGGAGCTGTTTTTT. Complete variable domain (other parts from reference TRBV5-1 and TRBJ2-2): KAGVTQTPRYLIKTRGQQVTLSCSPISGHRSVSWYQQTPGQGLQFLFEYFSETQRNKGNFPGRFSGRQFSNSRSEMNVSTLELGDSALYLCASSLLGTGELFFGEGSRLTVL.